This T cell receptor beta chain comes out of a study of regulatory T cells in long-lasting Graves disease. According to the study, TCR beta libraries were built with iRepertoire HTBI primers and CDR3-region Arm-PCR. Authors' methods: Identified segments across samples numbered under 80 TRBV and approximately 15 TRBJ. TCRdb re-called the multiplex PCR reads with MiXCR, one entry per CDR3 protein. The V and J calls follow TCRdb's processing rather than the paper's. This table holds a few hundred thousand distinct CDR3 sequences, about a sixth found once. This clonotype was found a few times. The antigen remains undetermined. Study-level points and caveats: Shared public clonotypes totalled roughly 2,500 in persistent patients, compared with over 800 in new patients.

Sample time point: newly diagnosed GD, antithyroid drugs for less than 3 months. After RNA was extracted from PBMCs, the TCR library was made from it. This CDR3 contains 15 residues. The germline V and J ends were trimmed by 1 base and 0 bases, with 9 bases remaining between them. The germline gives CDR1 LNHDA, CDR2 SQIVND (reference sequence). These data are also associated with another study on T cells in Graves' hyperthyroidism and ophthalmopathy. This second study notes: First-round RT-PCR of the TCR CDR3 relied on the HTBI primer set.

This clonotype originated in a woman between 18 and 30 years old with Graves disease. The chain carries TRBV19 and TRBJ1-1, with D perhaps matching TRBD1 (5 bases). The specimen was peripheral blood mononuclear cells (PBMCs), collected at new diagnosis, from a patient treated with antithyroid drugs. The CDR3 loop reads CASSIGAGMNTEAFF. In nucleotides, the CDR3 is TGTGCCAGTAGTATAGGGGCAGGGATGAACACTGAAGCTTTCTTT.